A few counts support the clone carrying this TCR beta chain. Its target is not known. These data originate in a study of CD4 T cells in relation to SARS-CoV-2 and coronaviruses. Study summary: The HLA restriction of the shared crossreactive spike epitopes was mapped.

V shed 2 bases and J shed 3 bases, with 10 bases lying between them. Germline assignment: CDR1 KGHSH and CDR2 LQKENI. The CDR3 has 14 residues. Unexposed donor CD4+ T cells date from about 2011-2019, before the COVID-19 pandemic. CD4+ T cells were isolated from the cells after 10 days of culture. Unexposed-donor CD4+ T cells were probed with SARS-CoV-2 S/N and four cold-coronavirus spikes, cells permitting. A few million PBMCs per well were cultured with 10 IU/ml IL-2. On days 3 and 7, cultures got half fresh IL-2 medium. Method: immunoSEQ multiplex PCR; TCRdb's copy keeps in-frame clones and lacks some. The sample shows 20,000 to 25,000 clones, around 72% of them seen only once.

The rearrangement joins TRBV18 to TRBJ1-1; perhaps TRBD1 as D (6 bases). This TCR derives from a human donor in good health. Material: CD4+ T cells from PBMCs, cultured in vitro. CDR3 amino acids: CASSPSGGYTEAFF. The CDR3 nucleotides are TGTGCCAGCTCACCATCGGGGGGCTACACTGAAGCTTTCTTT. Combining the CDR3 with reference TRBV18 and TRBJ1-1 gives the whole variable domain NAGVMQNPRHLVRRRGQEARLRCSPMKGHSHVYWYRQLPEEGLKFMVYLQKENIIDESGMPKERFSAEFPKEGPSILRIQQVVRGDSAAYFCASSPSGGYTEAFFGQGTRLTVV.